Presented here are 2 T cell receptor beta chains from one specimen sequenced in a study of blood T cell repertoires in COVID-19. The method was immunoSEQ multiplex PCR; TCRdb's version includes in-frame clones alone and lacks a portion of them. The profile shows 150,000 to 200,000 clones, roughly 87% of them singletons. Specimen: peripheral blood. Source of these receptors: a woman aged 70 to 79 with COVID-19, enrolled during active disease.

The rearrangement uses TRBV25-1 and TRBJ2-5, with 7 bases aligning to TRBD1. V dropped 5 bases and J dropped 5; count of bases not matched to a gene: 11. The CDR3 totals 15 residues. The germline V gene encodes CDR1 MGHDK and CDR2 SYGVNS. The CDR3 region is CASSPPTGHGETQYF. The CDR3 nucleotides read TGTGCCAGCAGTCCCCCGACAGGGCATGGGGAGACCCAGTACTTC.

The chain has TRBV4-1 and TRBJ2-1; 11 bases agree with TRBD2. Germline-derived CDR1 and CDR2 are MGHRA and YSYEKL. This CDR3 has 16 amino acids. V was pared by 4 bases and J by 2 bases, with 4 bases of the junction left unmatched. CDR3 sequence reads: CASSRGTSGTYNEQFF. CDR3 in DNA: TGCGCCAGCAGCCGCGGGACTAGCGGTACCTACAATGAGCAGTTCTTC.